The 25 T cell receptor beta chains listed next were all sequenced from one sample in a study of T cells after yellow fever vaccination. From the 5' RACE reads, TCRdb called clonotypes with MiXCR, one entry per CDR3 protein. The sample contains roughly 400,000 distinct CDR3 sequences, 15% to 20% of which appear only once. The sample here was PBMCs, taken before the yellow fever booster vaccination. The receptors come from a man between 18 and 35 years old who received the YFV17D yellow fever vaccine.

The chain is built from TRBV25-1 and TRBJ2-5, with TRBD2 matching 11 bases. The CDR3 consists of 13 residues. The V segment lost 8 bases and the J segment 8 bases; nucleotides outside the gene matches: 7. Germline values: CDR1 MGHDK, CDR2 SYGVNS. The CDR3 region is CASASGGPTTQYF. The CDR3 DNA follows: TGTGCCAGCGCTAGCGGGGGGCCGACTACCCAGTACTTC. The complete variable domain, with remaining parts taken from reference TRBV25-1 and TRBJ2-5, reads EADIYQTPRYLVIGTGKKITLECSQTMGHDKMYWYQQDPGMELHLIHYSYGVNSTEKGDLSSESTVSRIRTEHFPLTLESARPSHTSQYLCASASGGPTTQYFGPGTRLLVL.

The chain is built from TRBV9 and TRBJ2-7; D is possibly TRBD1 or TRBD2 (5 bases each). Trimming shortened V by 0 bases and J by 2 bases, and 12 bases separated the two germline ends. The CDR3 runs to 15 residues. Looked up from germline, CDR1 is SGDLS and CDR2 is YYNGEE. The CDR3 bases are TGTGCCAGCAGCGTAGCTGGGACGGACCCCTACGAGCAGTACTTC. The encoded protein is CASSVAGTDPYEQYF.

This clonotype was seen a few times. The chain carries TRBV20-1 and TRBJ1-2; 7 positions match TRBD1. The CDR3 is 13 amino acids. The germline V gene has CDR1 DFQATT and CDR2 SNEGSKA (reference sequence). J was trimmed by 3 bases and V by 2 bases; bases with no gene match: 3. The CDR3: CSARSGTDYGYTF. CDR3 coding DNA: TGCAGTGCTAGATCCGGGACAGACTATGGCTACACCTTC.

The J gene is TRBJ2-5, the V gene TRBV27, with TRBD2 matching over 8 bases. CDR1 MNHEY and CDR2 SMNVEV come from the germline V gene (reference sequence). Germline trimming cut 3 bases from V and 2 bases from J; bases unmatched to any gene: 8. This CDR3 has 16 residues. The CDR3 reads CASSFGRGVRQETQYF. In DNA form, the CDR3 reads TGTGCCAGCAGTTTCGGGAGGGGGGTCAGGCAAGAGACCCAGTACTTC.

This clonotype was counted only a few times. The chain links TRBV5-1 to TRBJ2-3; TRBD1 might be the D (5 bases). This CDR3 contains 15 residues. The germline V and J ends were trimmed by 1 base and 2 bases, with 11 bases remaining between them. Germline V gene lookup returns CDR1 SGHRS and CDR2 YFSETQ. Written as DNA, the CDR3 is TGCGCCAGCAGCTTGCGCAGGGTTCCCACAGATACGCAGTATTTT. Translating gives CASSLRRVPTDTQYF.

The rearrangement links TRBV9 to TRBJ1-1; the match to TRBD1 covers 7 bases. CDR1 is SGDLS, CDR2 YYNGEE, per germline. The CDR3 has 15 amino acids. The trim removed 3 bases at V and 1 base at J, leaving 6 bases unmatched. CDR3 coding DNA: TGTGCCAGCAGCGCGGACAGGATCAAGAACACTGAAGCTTTCTTT. The encoded protein is CASSADRIKNTEAFF.

This clonotype was counted ten times or more. The rearrangement links TRBV6-2 or TRBV6-3 to TRBJ2-7; 7 nucleotides line up with TRBD1. With 2 bases clipped from V and 6 bases from J, the junction kept 13 bases outside the gene matches. This CDR3 contains 16 residues. The germline V gene has CDR1 MNHEY and CDR2 SVGEGT. The chain's CDR3 is CASSYARDSHRVEQYV. The CDR3 DNA is TGTGCCAGCAGTTACGCTCGGGACAGTCACCGGGTCGAGCAGTACGTC.

This clonotype showed up just a few times. The chain is built from TRBV5-1 and TRBJ2-2; D is possibly TRBD1 (5 bases). From germline, CDR1 is SGHRS and CDR2 YFSETQ. CDR3 length: 16 residues. Trimming took off 7 bases at V and 3 bases at J, with 19 bases between the two ends. The CDR3 loop is CASAPPPGRYTGELFF. CDR3 nucleotides: TGCGCCAGCGCTCCCCCCCCAGGGCGGTACACCGGGGAGCTGTTTTTT.

This clonotype was counted a few times. The chain recombines TRBV4-3 with TRBJ1-6; 9 bases fit TRBD1. CDR1 is LGHNA and CDR2 is YSLEER in the germline V gene. The CDR3 contains 15 residues. The V segment lost 3 bases and the J segment 8 bases; nucleotides outside the gene matches: 5. The CDR3 region has the DNA TGCGCCAGCAGCCACAGAGGGGACAGGGATTCACCCCTCCACTTT. Amino acids: CASSHRGDRDSPLHF.

The gene calls are TRBV7-8 and TRBJ2-5; unclear D gene. CDR3 size: 13 residues. From germline, CDR1 is SGHVS and CDR2 FQNEAQ. Between the trimmed V and J ends, which lost 5 bases and 3 bases, there was a span of 10 bases. The CDR3 loop reads CASSGTVKETQYF. The CDR3 DNA reads as TGTGCCAGCAGCGGAACAGTGAAAGAGACCCAGTACTTC.

This clonotype appeared a few times. The gene calls are TRBV15 and TRBJ1-1, with a possible D match to TRBD1 (6 bases). The V gene lost 0 bases and the J gene lost 11 bases, with 13 bases spanning the gap. In germline, CDR1 is LNHNV, CDR2 YYDKDF (reference sequence). This CDR3 comprises 13 residues. This CDR3 is CATSRDRGGLAFF. CDR3 nucleotide sequence: TGTGCCACCAGCAGAGACAGGGGTGGGTTGGCTTTCTTT.

The chain uses TRBV5-1 and TRBJ2-3; tentatively, D is TRBD1 (6 bases). The V gene lost 0 bases and the J gene lost 2 bases, with 10 bases spanning the gap. Looked up from germline, CDR1 is SGHRS and CDR2 is YFSETQ. CDR3 length equals 15 residues. CDR3 loop: CASSLGKGDTDTQYF. As DNA, the CDR3 is TGCGCCAGCAGCTTGGGAAAGGGGGACACAGATACGCAGTATTTT.

There are a few counts of this clonotype. J is TRBJ2-6 and V is TRBV20-1; no clear D. CDR1 is DFQATT, CDR2 SNEGSKA, per germline (reference sequence). The germline V and J ends were trimmed by 0 bases and 3 bases, with 6 bases remaining between them. The CDR3 covers 14 residues. CDR3 coding DNA: TGCAGTGCTAGAGATCCTCGTGGGGCCAACGTCCTGACTTTC. It is translated as CSARDPRGANVLTF.

The genes are TRBV6-5 and TRBJ2-5, with 12 bases fitting TRBD1. Germline loops: CDR1 MNHEY, CDR2 SVGAGI. CDR3 length equals 17 residues. With 1 base clipped from V and 5 bases from J, the junction kept 8 bases outside the gene matches. The CDR3 is CASSYFSGQGAHETQYF. The CDR3 DNA follows: TGTGCCAGCAGTTACTTCTCGGGACAGGGGGCGCATGAGACCCAGTACTTC.

This clonotype was counted many times. V and J are TRBV15 and TRBJ1-5; D might be TRBD1 (5 bases). The CDR3 runs 15 residues. Germline V gene lookup returns CDR1 LNHNV and CDR2 YYDKDF (reference sequence). The V and J ends lost 5 bases and 6 bases respectively, with 17 bases between them. The CDR3, as DNA: TGTGCCACCAGCCGAGCTCCTAGTGGGGGTCAGCCCCAGCATTTT. It specifies CATSRAPSGGQPQHF.

The J gene is TRBJ2-3, the V gene TRBV27; 7 bases align to TRBD2. V was clipped by 5 bases and J by 6 bases; unmatched bases: 14. Germline CDR1 and CDR2: MNHEY and SMNVEV (reference sequence). The CDR3 sequence is 16 residues long. CDR3 nucleotide sequence: TGTGCCAGCAGTAAAGGGGACTACCGGGGGGAGGATACGCAGTATTTT. This codes for CASSKGDYRGEDTQYF.

In its sample, this clonotype was seen a few times. V is TRBV29-1 and J is TRBJ1-1, with D perhaps TRBD1 (6 bases). The CDR3 runs to 13 residues. Deletions cut 7 bases from V and 0 bases from J, with 12 bases between. CDR1 is SQVTM, CDR2 ANQGSEA, per germline. CDR3 amino acids: CSAWTALNTEAFF. In DNA form, the CDR3 reads TGCAGCGCCTGGACAGCGTTGAACACTGAAGCTTTCTTT.

The chain is built from TRBV4-1 and TRBJ1-6; no firm D call. The ends were cut back, 6 bases at V and 8 bases at J, with 20 bases in the middle. CDR1 and CDR2 (germline): MGHRA, YSYEKL. This CDR3 has 16 amino acids. The CDR3 bases are TGCGCCAGCAGAACGATAGGGAAGGACGTTGATTCACCCCTCCACTTT. Translating it yields CASRTIGKDVDSPLHF.

The chain has TRBV10-3 and TRBJ2-1; the match to TRBD2 covers 9 bases. The CDR3 extends over 12 amino acids. Losses at the gene ends were 10 bases for V and 8 bases for J; bases not matched to a gene: 6. In germline, CDR1 is ENHRY, CDR2 SYGVKD. CDR3 sequence: CATSGGLHEQFF. The CDR3 bases are TGTGCCACCAGCGGGGGGCTGCATGAGCAGTTCTTC.

The chain uses TRBV4-1 and TRBJ1-2; 8 nucleotides align to TRBD1. V shed 0 bases, J shed 6 bases, and the junction held 3 bases outside the gene matches. Germline CDR1 reads MGHRA; CDR2 reads YSYEKL. The CDR3 is made up of 14 amino acids. CDR3 amino acids: CASSQDGQGDGYTF. The CDR3 DNA is TGCGCCAGCAGCCAAGATGGACAGGGTGATGGCTACACCTTC.

The V call is TRBV5-6, the J call TRBJ2-7, with TRBD1 matching 9 bases. Germline V gene lookup returns CDR1 SGHDT and CDR2 YYEEEE. The CDR3 contains 15 residues. J gave up 4 bases and V 4 bases, and 9 bases lay outside the gene matches. CDR3 bases: TGTGCCAGCAGCCGCGTCGGACAGGGGAAATACGAGCAGTACTTC. This codes for CASSRVGQGKYEQYF.

There are a few counts of this clonotype. DNA for the CDR3: TGCAGTGCCTTGAACCCGGGACTAGCGCAAGAGACCCAGTACTTC. Its translation is CSALNPGLAQETQYF. V gene TRBV20-1 combines with J gene TRBJ2-5, with 10 bases aligning to TRBD2. Germline trimming cut 6 bases from V and 2 bases from J; bases unmatched to any gene: 9. The CDR3 is made up of 15 amino acids. Germline CDR1 and CDR2: DFQATT and SNEGSKA (reference sequence).

A few counts support this clonotype. The CDR3 DNA reads TGTGCCAGCAGTACGGGGTCCGGGCAGTACGTC. This codes for CASSTGSGQYV. The genes are TRBV6-2 or TRBV6-3 and TRBJ2-7, with D possibly matching TRBD2 (5 bases). Germline V CDR1 and CDR2: MNHEY, SVGEGT. V was clipped by 5 bases and J by 9 bases, with 11 bases between them. This CDR3 spans 11 amino acids.

This sequence joins TRBV9 and TRBJ2-3, with 7 bases fitting TRBD2. The germline V gene has CDR1 SGDLS and CDR2 YYNGEE. This CDR3 has 16 residues. V lost 3 bases, J lost 6 bases, and 13 bases stayed unmatched. CDR3 nucleotides: TGTGCCAGCAGCGCTCCCCCGACTAGCCGGACGGATACGCAGTATTTT. It translates to CASSAPPTSRTDTQYF. The whole variable domain, filled in from reference TRBV9 and TRBJ2-3, reads DSGVTQTPKHLITATGQRVTLRCSPRSGDLSVYWYQQSLDQGLQFLIQYYNGEERAKGNILERFSAQQFPDLHSELNLSSLELGDSALYFCASSAPPTSRTDTQYFGPGTRLTVL.

The sample holds many counts of this clonotype. This rearrangement joins TRBV12-3 or TRBV12-4 to TRBJ2-2; D is unclear. The CDR3 runs to 13 residues. Between the trimmed V and J ends, which lost 6 bases and 1 base, there was a span of 6 bases. DNA for the CDR3: TGTGCCAGCAGGCCGCAGAACACCGGGGAGCTGTTTTTT. The encoded protein is CASRPQNTGELFF.